The next 3 T cell receptor beta chains were all read from a single sample in a study of shared T cell receptors in the human thymus. Some clones are missing from TCRdb's copy, which holds only in-frame ones; the method was immunoSEQ multiplex PCR. Among 720,000 or so clones listed, approximately 83% were seen once. These same records also appear under a second study, on human thymus T cells.

The specimen sequenced was thymocytes. These receptors all stem from a girl under two years old with a congenital heart defect.

The V and J genes are TRBV5-1 and TRBJ2-2; D is perhaps TRBD2 (6 bases). Germline V gene sequence: CDR1 SGHRS, CDR2 YFSETQ. The CDR3 is 17 residues long. Trimming removed 4 bases at V and 4 bases at J, with 20 bases between. CDR3 DNA: TGCGCCAGCAGCCTGCCGGAGGGGAGAGTACGCACCGGGGAGCTGTTTTTT. This sequence encodes CASSLPEGRVRTGELFF.

The chain uses TRBV27 and TRBJ2-7; TRBD1 is a possible D gene (6 bases). The ends were cut back, 3 bases at V and 2 bases at J, with 26 bases in the middle. Germline assignment: CDR1 MNHEY and CDR2 SMNVEV (reference sequence). CDR3 length equals 19 residues. The CDR3, as DNA: TGTGCCAGCAGTTTCACTCACCGAACGGGACACCTCCCTACCTACGAGCAGTACTTC. It encodes CASSFTHRTGHLPTYEQYF.

This clone has a single count. The chain employs TRBV28 and TRBJ1-4; 9 bases match TRBD1. The germline V gene encodes CDR1 MDHEN and CDR2 SYDVKM. The CDR3 loop spans 15 amino acids. Trimming cost V 6 bases and J 10 bases; bases outside gene matches: 12. The CDR3 DNA reads TGTGCCAGCAGGCCGACAGGGGGTCGGGGGGGAAAACTGTTTTTT. Translated: CASRPTGGRGGKLFF.